This T cell receptor (beta chain) was recovered during a study of blood T cell repertoires in COVID-19. Background on the study: Some COVID-19 samples were acute and others convalescent; all came from the United States, Italy and Spain. T cells, B-cell-depleted T cells, or PBMCs provided the cDNA or gDNA that served as material.

The recovered donors of Cohort 3 showed two negative PCRs, clearance, or symptom resolution. Authors' processing steps: The assay estimated nucleated cells by amplifying reference gene primers. The method was immunoSEQ multiplex PCR; TCRdb's version includes in-frame clones alone and lacks a portion of them. V and J calls and clone size are those listed in that table; D and trimming were worked out from the DNA. This sample carries roughly 170,000 clones, less than 90% of them seen once, and the ten largest clones take 4% to 4.5%. Sequenced sample: PBMCs or T cells enriched from blood (not recorded which). This TCR derives from a woman in her 50s who had recovered from COVID-19.

The CDR3 region is CASLPRPGAGDTEAFF. CDR3 DNA sequence: TGTGCCAGCCTTCCCCGACCAGGGGCGGGGGACACTGAAGCTTTCTTT. The chain employs TRBV6-6 and TRBJ1-1; TRBD1 might be the D (6 bases). Germline CDR1 reads MNHNY; CDR2 reads SVGAGI (reference sequence). CDR3 length equals 16 residues. V dropped 8 bases and J dropped 3 bases, with 22 bases sitting between them.